These 10 T cell receptor beta chains were sequenced from one sample in a study of blood T cells in healthy people across ages. The authors ran a second PCR of roughly 6 to 12 cycles using a sample-barcoded 5' primer and a J-beta primer mix. MiXCR, applied by TCRdb to the 5' RACE reads, yields one record per CDR3 protein. The sample lists 850,000 to 1,000,000 distinct CDR3 sequences, 45% to 60% occurring once. The sample consisted of blood. These receptors were collected from a woman aged 60-75 years in good health.

A few counts support this clonotype. J is TRBJ2-7 and V is TRBV27; D remains ambiguous. Germline loops: CDR1 MNHEY, CDR2 SMNVEV (reference sequence). CDR3 length equals 14 residues. The germline V and J ends were trimmed by 6 bases and 1 base, with 13 bases remaining between them. Here the CDR3 reads CASSLQMKSYEQYF. In DNA, the CDR3 is TGTGCCAGCAGCCTCCAGATGAAGTCCTACGAGCAGTACTTC.

This clonotype was counted a few times. CDR3 loop: CASSPLDGTQYGYTF. In DNA form, the CDR3 reads TGCGCCAGCAGCCCCCTGGACGGGACACAGTATGGCTACACCTTC. The chain links TRBV5-1 to TRBJ1-2; weak D call: TRBD1 (6 bases). V gave up 4 bases and J gave up 5 bases, with 18 bases separating them. CDR1 and CDR2 (germline): SGHRS, YFSETQ. The CDR3 has 15 amino acids. Filled out from reference TRBV5-1 and TRBJ1-2, the complete variable domain reads KAGVTQTPRYLIKTRGQQVTLSCSPISGHRSVSWYQQTPGQGLQFLFEYFSETQRNKGNFPGRFSGRQFSNSRSEMNVSTLELGDSALYLCASSPLDGTQYGYTFGSGTRLTVV.

CDR3 loop: CASSYSQTDPGLYNEQFF. The CDR3 bases are TGTGCCAGCAGTTACTCCCAAACCGACCCGGGACTCTACAATGAGCAGTTCTTC. This sequence joins TRBV6-2 or TRBV6-3 and TRBJ2-1, with D maybe TRBD2 (6 bases). The CDR3 sequence is 18 residues long. V dropped 0 bases and J dropped 3 bases, with 18 bases sitting between them. Germline values: CDR1 MNHEY, CDR2 SVGEGT.

The chain carries TRBV5-1 and TRBJ1-6; TRBD1 is a possible D gene (5 bases). The ends were cut back, 4 bases at V and 9 bases at J, with 14 bases in the middle. CDR1 and CDR2 from the germline V gene are SGHRS and YFSETQ. The CDR3 sequence is 14 residues long. CDR3 bases: TGCGCCAGCAGCCACGACAGTATCGGTTCACCCCTCCACTTT. The encoded protein is CASSHDSIGSPLHF.

This chain connects TRBV12-3 or TRBV12-4 to TRBJ1-6; tentatively, D is TRBD1 (5 bases). CDR3 length: 16 amino acids. V gave up 2 bases and J gave up 6 bases, with 14 bases separating them. The CDR3: CASSLRGDAFNSPLHF. The CDR3 nucleotides read TGTGCCAGCAGTTTACGGGGGGACGCCTTTAATTCACCCCTCCACTTT.

The genes are TRBV7-3 and TRBJ2-7; 14 bases agree with TRBD2. CDR1 and CDR2 (germline): SGHTA, FQGTGA. The CDR3 consists of 15 residues. The V segment lost 1 base and the J segment 5 bases; nucleotides outside the gene matches: 1. DNA for the CDR3: TGTGCCAGCAGCTTAATGGGACTAGCGGGAGACGAGCAGTACTTC. Translated, it gives CASSLMGLAGDEQYF.

This clonotype appeared once. The rearrangement joins TRBV14 to TRBJ2-1; 7 nucleotides align to TRBD2. The end of the DNA aligns better with TRBJ2-7, so the J call may be wrong. The CDR3 is 15 amino acids. Germline V CDR1 and CDR2: SGHDN, FVKESK. CDR3 loop: CASSKGLSSYNEQYF. In nucleotides, the CDR3 is TGTGCCAGCAGCAAGGGACTAAGCTCCTACAATGAGCAGTACTTC.

The chain links TRBV11-2 to TRBJ2-5, with TRBD2 matching 7 bases. Germline V gene sequence: CDR1 SGHAT, CDR2 FQNNGV. This CDR3 spans 14 amino acids. V gave up 3 bases and J gave up 4 bases; unmatched junction bases: 5. The CDR3 DNA reads as TGTGCCAGCAGCTTCCTGGGGGGGGTAGAGACCCAGTACTTC. It specifies CASSFLGGVETQYF.

The gene calls are TRBV15 and TRBJ2-1, with D tentatively TRBD2 (6 bases). Deletions cut 3 bases from V and 7 bases from J, with 13 bases between. The CDR3 is made up of 14 amino acids. Germline loops: CDR1 LNHNV, CDR2 YYDKDF (reference sequence). The CDR3 spells CATSSGSYLNEQFF. CDR3 bases: TGTGCCACCAGCAGCGGGAGTTACCTTAATGAGCAGTTCTTC.

The V gene is TRBV20-1, the J gene TRBJ2-4; D ambiguous. The DNA end favors TRBJ2-7, so the J call may be wrong. Germline loops: CDR1 DFQATT, CDR2 SNEGSKA (reference sequence). The CDR3 is made up of 10 amino acids. The CDR3 nucleotides read TGCAGTGCTACGGAGCACGAGCAGTACTTC. Translating gives CSATEHEQYF.